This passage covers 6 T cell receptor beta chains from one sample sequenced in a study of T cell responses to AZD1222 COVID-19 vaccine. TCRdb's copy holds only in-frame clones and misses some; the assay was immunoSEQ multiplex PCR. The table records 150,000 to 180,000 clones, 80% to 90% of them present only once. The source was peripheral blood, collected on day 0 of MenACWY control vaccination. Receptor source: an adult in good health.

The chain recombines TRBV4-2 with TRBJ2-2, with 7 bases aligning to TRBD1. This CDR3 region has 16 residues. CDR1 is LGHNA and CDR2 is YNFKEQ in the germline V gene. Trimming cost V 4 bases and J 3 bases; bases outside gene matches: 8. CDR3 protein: CASSPSGQLYTGELFF. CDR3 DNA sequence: TGTGCCAGCAGCCCCTCGGGACAGCTCTACACCGGGGAGCTGTTTTTT.

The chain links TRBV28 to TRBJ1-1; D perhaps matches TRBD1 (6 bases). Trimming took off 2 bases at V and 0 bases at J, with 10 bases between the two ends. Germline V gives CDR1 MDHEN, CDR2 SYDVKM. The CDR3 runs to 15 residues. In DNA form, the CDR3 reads TGTGCCAGCAGTTTAACGTGGGGGCTGAACACTGAAGCTTTCTTT. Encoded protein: CASSLTWGLNTEAFF.

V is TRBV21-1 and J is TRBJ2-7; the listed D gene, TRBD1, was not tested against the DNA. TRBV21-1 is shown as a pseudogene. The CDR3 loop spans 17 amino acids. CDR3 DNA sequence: TGTGCCAGCAGCAAAGCTAATAACAGGTTTGGGTCCTACGAGCAGTACGTC. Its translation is CASSKANNRFGSYEQYV.

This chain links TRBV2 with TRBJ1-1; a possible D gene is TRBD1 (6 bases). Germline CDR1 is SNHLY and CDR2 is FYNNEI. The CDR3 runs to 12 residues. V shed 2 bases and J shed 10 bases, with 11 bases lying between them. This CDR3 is CASSEPARGAFF. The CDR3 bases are TGTGCCAGCAGTGAACCCGCCAGGGGAGCTTTCTTT. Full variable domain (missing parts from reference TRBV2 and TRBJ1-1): EPEVTQTPSHQVTQMGQEVILRCVPISNHLYFYWYRQILGQKVEFLVSFYNNEISEKSEIFDDQFSVERPDGSNFTLKIRSTKLEDSAMYFCASSEPARGAFFGQGTRLTVV.

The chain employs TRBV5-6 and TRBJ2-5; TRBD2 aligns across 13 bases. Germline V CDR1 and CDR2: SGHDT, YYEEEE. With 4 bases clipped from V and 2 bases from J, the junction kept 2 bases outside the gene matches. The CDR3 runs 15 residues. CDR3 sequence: CASSRTSGGQETQYF. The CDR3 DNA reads TGTGCCAGCAGCCGGACTAGCGGGGGACAAGAGACCCAGTACTTC.

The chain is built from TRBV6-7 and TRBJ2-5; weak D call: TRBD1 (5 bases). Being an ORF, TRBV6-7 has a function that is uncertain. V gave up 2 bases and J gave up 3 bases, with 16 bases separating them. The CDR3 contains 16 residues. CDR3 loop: CASSYQLVGQEETQYF. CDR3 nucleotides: TGTGCCAGCAGTTACCAGCTGGTAGGACAAGAAGAGACCCAGTACTTC.